A single sample gave rise to the 27 T cell receptor beta chains below, sequenced in a study of PD-1 blockade in classical Hodgkin lymphoma. Sequencing was performed with immunoSEQ multiplex PCR; in TCRdb, only in-frame clones are kept and a portion is missing. The sample includes about 17,000 clones, around 78% of them seen just once. As to time point: cycle 4 day 1 (C4D1), after six to seven weeks of nivolumab. Exposure to brentuximab vedotin varied, and each patient had relapsed following autologous stem cell transplantation. Researchers used magnetic negative selection to pull out pure CD4+ T cells from thawed PBMCs. The material was CD4+ T cells from blood, obtained before the fourth cycle of nivolumab. The source of these receptors is a human donor with classical Hodgkin lymphoma.

The gene calls are TRBV29-1 and TRBJ2-5; D possibly corresponds to TRBD1 (6 bases). The CDR3 consists of 14 residues. Germline V gene lookup returns CDR1 SQVTM and CDR2 ANQGSEA. The ends were cut back, 2 bases at V and 4 bases at J, with 14 bases in the middle. This chain's CDR3 is CSVESQGLVETQYF. In nucleotides, the CDR3 is TGCAGCGTTGAATCGCAGGGGCTAGTAGAGACCCAGTACTTC.

This clone showed up just a few times. V gene TRBV5-1 combines with J gene TRBJ1-2; TRBD1 might be the D (6 bases). This CDR3 contains 14 residues. Germline V gene sequence: CDR1 SGHRS, CDR2 YFSETQ. V dropped 3 bases and J dropped 6 bases, with 15 bases sitting between them. CDR3 amino acids: CASSYTGHGDGYTF. In nucleotides, the CDR3 is TGCGCCAGCAGCTACACGGGACATGGAGATGGCTACACCTTC.

The genes are TRBV6-5 and TRBJ2-1; 10 bases line up with TRBD1. J lost 2 bases, V lost 7 bases, and 5 bases had no gene match. In germline, CDR1 is MNHEY, CDR2 SVGAGI. The CDR3 has 15 amino acids. DNA for the CDR3: TGTGCCAGCAATCGACAGGGGGCCCCCTACAATGAGCAGTTCTTC. This encodes CASNRQGAPYNEQFF.

A single count supports this clone. This chain connects TRBV18 to TRBJ2-6, with D maybe TRBD1 (6 bases). The CDR3 loop spans 16 amino acids. V gave up 3 bases and J gave up 2 bases, with 11 bases separating them. In germline, CDR1 is KGHSH, CDR2 LQKENI. The DNA for the CDR3 is TGTGCCAGCTCACCTTCACAGGGCCCTGGGGCCAACGTCCTGACTTTC. This sequence encodes CASSPSQGPGANVLTF.

The CDR3 region has the DNA TGTGCCAGCAGCCCCGGGACAGCTAACTATGGCTACACCTTC. It codes for CASSPGTANYGYTF. V usage is TRBV5-5 and J usage is TRBJ1-2; 7 bases are shared with TRBD1. CDR3 length: 14 residues. The V gene end was trimmed by 4 bases and the J gene end by 0 bases; junction bases not matched to a gene: 3. Germline lookup yields CDR1 SGHKS and CDR2 YYEKEE (reference sequence).

The chain uses TRBV10-1 and TRBJ2-1; TRBD2 matches 9 bases. CDR1 is WNHNN and CDR2 is SYGVQD in the germline V gene (reference sequence). J lost 8 bases, V lost 5 bases, and 4 bases had no gene match. The CDR3 is 13 residues long. This CDR3 is CASSNAGGHEQFF. The CDR3 DNA reads TGCGCCAGCAGTAATGCGGGAGGGCATGAGCAGTTCTTC.

V gene TRBV18 combines with J gene TRBJ2-1, with D possibly TRBD1 on 6 matching bases. This CDR3 contains 14 residues. Germline V gene lookup returns CDR1 KGHSH and CDR2 LQKENI. V lost 3 bases to trimming and J lost 6 bases, with 12 bases between them. CDR3 sequence: CASSPGQGINEQFF. Here the CDR3 DNA reads TGTGCCAGCTCACCTGGTCAGGGGATCAATGAGCAGTTCTTC.

This chain links TRBV7-9 with TRBJ2-7; 10 nucleotides match TRBD2. The CDR3 loop spans 13 amino acids. Unmatched junction bases numbered 10, after V lost 5 bases and J lost 12 bases. Germline-derived CDR1 and CDR2 are SEHNR and FQNEAQ (reference sequence). The CDR3 DNA is TGTGCCAGCAGCAACCGGACTAGCGGCTCGGTGTACTTC. It specifies CASSNRTSGSVYF.

This chain links TRBV28 with TRBJ2-1, with unresolved D. The CDR3 loop spans 12 amino acids. CDR1 and CDR2 (germline): MDHEN, SYDVKM. Between the trimmed V and J ends, which lost 7 bases and 3 bases, there was a span of 7 bases. The CDR3 here is CASNRFYNEQFF. The CDR3 nucleotides are TGTGCCAGCAATCGATTCTACAATGAGCAGTTCTTC. Full variable domain (outside the CDR3, taken from reference TRBV28 and TRBJ2-1): DVKVTQSSRYLVKRTGEKVFLECVQDMDHENMFWYRQDPGLGLRLIYFSYDVKMKEKGDIPEGYSVSREKKERFSLILESASTNQTSMYLCASNRFYNEQFFGPGTRLTVL.

The V and J genes are TRBV11-2 and TRBJ1-2; D possibly corresponds to TRBD1 (5 bases). Germline loops: CDR1 SGHAT, CDR2 FQNNGV. Deletions cut 2 bases from V and 2 bases from J, with 24 bases between. This CDR3 is 19 amino acids long. The CDR3 nucleotides read TGTGCCAGCAGCTTATTAGGTGCAGGGATCCTGGCGAGGAACTATGGCTACACCTTC. This gives the protein CASSLLGAGILARNYGYTF.

This clone was observed a handful of times. The genes are TRBV5-1 and TRBJ2-3; 7 nucleotides match TRBD1. The V gene's germline CDR1 is SGHRS and CDR2 YFSETQ. CDR3 length: 13 residues. The trim removed 2 bases at V and 11 bases at J, leaving 8 bases unmatched. In DNA form, the CDR3 reads TGCGCCAGCAGCTTTTTACGACAGGGCATGCAGTATTTT. Translated, it gives CASSFLRQGMQYF. The variable domain in full, completed from reference TRBV5-1 and TRBJ2-3, reads KAGVTQTPRYLIKTRGQQVTLSCSPISGHRSVSWYQQTPGQGLQFLFEYFSETQRNKGNFPGRFSGRQFSNSRSEMNVSTLELGDSALYLCASSFLRQGMQYFGPGTRLTVL.

This chain joins TRBV6-1 and TRBJ1-5; D might be TRBD1 (6 bases). The CDR3 loop spans 15 amino acids. Germline CDR1 MNHNS, CDR2 SASEGT. V gave up 4 bases and J gave up 5 bases, with 15 bases separating them. The CDR3 bases are TGTGCCAGCAGTGCTGGAGGGGGGATCTATCAGCCCCAGCATTTT. Amino acids: CASSAGGGIYQPQHF.

The chain recombines TRBV20-1 with TRBJ2-1; no clear D gene. The CDR3 has 11 residues. CDR1 and CDR2 from the germline V gene are DFQATT and SNEGSKA (reference sequence). V was pared by 3 bases and J by 5 bases, with 5 bases between. The CDR3 protein is CSARGHNEQFF. The CDR3 DNA sequence: TGCAGTGCTAGGGGTCACAATGAGCAGTTCTTC.

This clone was seen a single time. The V gene is TRBV30, the J gene TRBJ2-4; TRBD2 might be the D (5 bases). CDR3 length: 13 residues. The germline V and J ends were trimmed by 2 bases and 2 bases, with 7 bases remaining between them. CDR1 is GTSNPN, CDR2 SVGIG, per germline (reference sequence). The CDR3 loop reads CAWSSGTKNIQYF. DNA for the CDR3: TGTGCCTGGAGTTCGGGGACCAAAAACATTCAGTACTTC.

The V call is TRBV5-8, the J call TRBJ2-1; 7 bases match TRBD1. This CDR3 has 15 residues. J gave up 0 bases and V 9 bases, and 9 bases lay outside the gene matches. The germline V gene has CDR1 SGHTS and CDR2 YDEGEE. In DNA, the CDR3 is TGTGCCACTATAAGACAGGGAAGCTCCTACAATGAGCAGTTCTTC. It translates to CATIRQGSSYNEQFF.

The rearrangement links TRBV5-4 to TRBJ2-7; D uncertain. Germline V gives CDR1 SGHNT, CDR2 YYREEE (reference sequence). The CDR3 contains 15 residues. The V end was cut by 1 base, the J end by 2 bases, with 13 bases between. The CDR3 protein is CASSLWSRRAYEQYF. CDR3 nucleotide sequence: TGTGCCAGCAGCTTGTGGTCTAGGAGAGCCTACGAGCAGTACTTC.

This clone was counted only a few times. The chain employs TRBV4-1 and TRBJ2-7; unclear D gene. CDR3 length: 18 amino acids. Trimming stripped 2 bases from V and 2 bases from J, with 22 bases between. Germline CDR1 is MGHRA and CDR2 is YSYEKL. The CDR3 loop is CASSQNTYDLKATYEQYF. DNA of the CDR3: TGCGCCAGCAGCCAAAACACCTACGACCTAAAAGCAACCTACGAGCAGTACTTC.

This clone came up once. The J gene is TRBJ2-1, the V gene TRBV10-3; D possibly corresponds to TRBD1 (6 bases). CDR1 is ENHRY, CDR2 SYGVKD, per germline. Deletions cut 10 bases from V and 9 bases from J, with 31 bases between. The CDR3 consists of 17 residues. The CDR3 sequence: CATQGLERESSVFEQFF. The CDR3 nucleotides are TGTGCCACCCAGGGGCTGGAACGCGAATCGTCGGTCTTTGAGCAGTTCTTC.

CDR3 nucleotides: TGCAGTGCTGGGATGGCGGAGACCCAGTACTTC. It encodes CSAGMAETQYF. This sequence joins TRBV20-1 and TRBJ2-5, with D hard to call. Germline V gene sequence: CDR1 DFQATT, CDR2 SNEGSKA (reference sequence). This CDR3 has 11 residues. V gave up 5 bases and J gave up 5 bases, with 9 bases separating them.

The chain couples TRBV6-1 to TRBJ1-5, with D unclear. Germline CDR1 reads MNHNS; CDR2 reads SASEGT. Trimming pared 0 bases from V and 1 base from J, leaving 7 bases between. CDR3 length: 15 residues. CDR3 nucleotide sequence: TGTGCCAGCAGTGAAGCTGGGCGGAGCAATCAGCCCCAGCATTTT. It codes for CASSEAGRSNQPQHF.

The chain employs TRBV19 and TRBJ2-1; the match to TRBD2 covers 8 bases. The CDR3 spans 18 residues. J was trimmed by 0 bases and V by 4 bases; bases with no gene match: 11. The germline gives CDR1 LNHDA, CDR2 SQIVND (reference sequence). The CDR3 sequence: CASSKRGTTASSYNEQFF. The CDR3 DNA reads as TGTGCCAGTAGTAAGCGGGGGACGACGGCCAGCTCCTACAATGAGCAGTTCTTC.

This chain links TRBV18 with TRBJ2-2, with 11 bases aligning to TRBD2. The trim removed 2 bases at V and 0 bases at J, leaving 2 bases unmatched. The CDR3 loop spans 17 amino acids. Germline lookup yields CDR1 KGHSH and CDR2 LQKENI. CDR3 DNA sequence: TGTGCCAGCTCACCAACGACTAGCGGGACGAACACCGGGGAGCTGTTTTTT. Protein product: CASSPTTSGTNTGELFF.

The chain joins TRBV6-5 to TRBJ1-4, with 7 bases aligning to TRBD1. Trimming took 5 bases from V and 6 from J; bases not matched to a gene: 9. Germline V gene sequence: CDR1 MNHEY, CDR2 SVGAGI. The CDR3 is 15 amino acids. The CDR3 region is CASSLGTASYEKLFF. CDR3 DNA sequence: TGTGCCAGCAGTCTTGGGACAGCGTCTTATGAAAAACTGTTTTTT.

The chain couples TRBV9 to TRBJ2-3; D ambiguous. Germline V gives CDR1 SGDLS, CDR2 YYNGEE. V lost 3 bases and J 8 bases, leaving 7 bases between the germline ends. The CDR3 has 11 amino acids. This CDR3 is CASSDQFTQYF. The CDR3 bases are TGTGCCAGCAGCGACCAATTTACGCAGTATTTT.

This clone has more than one count but fewer than ten. The CDR3 loop is CASSLIHRWDSGELFF. The DNA of the CDR3 is TGTGCCAGCAGTCTTATCCATCGCTGGGACTCCGGGGAGCTGTTTTTT. The chain combines TRBV7-9 with TRBJ2-2; tentative D call: TRBD2 (6 bases). The CDR3 consists of 16 residues. Germline lookup yields CDR1 SEHNR and CDR2 FQNEAQ (reference sequence). The V gene lost 6 bases and the J gene lost 6 bases, with 20 bases spanning the gap.

J is TRBJ2-1 and V is TRBV7-6, with D unclear. With 5 bases removed from V and 6 bases from J, the gap between germline ends came to 11 bases. The CDR3 runs to 13 residues. Germline CDR1 and CDR2: SGHVS and FNYEAQ. The CDR3 reads CASSLRVLNEQFF. DNA for the CDR3: TGTGCCAGCAGCCTTCGAGTTCTCAATGAGCAGTTCTTC. Combining the CDR3 with reference TRBV7-6 and TRBJ2-1 gives the whole variable domain GAGVSQSPRYKVTKRGQDVALRCDPISGHVSLYWYRQALGQGPEFLTYFNYEAQQDKSGLPNDRFSAERPEGSISTLTIQRTEQRDSAMYRCASSLRVLNEQFFGPGTRLTVL.

V gene TRBV5-1 combines with J gene TRBJ2-7; 9 bases are a match to TRBD1. Germline lookup yields CDR1 SGHRS and CDR2 YFSETQ. J lost 6 bases, V lost 0 bases, and 7 bases had no gene match. The length of the CDR3 is 15 residues. Here the CDR3 reads CASSLVGQGTGEQYF. Written as DNA, the CDR3 is TGCGCCAGCAGCTTGGTGGGACAGGGAACAGGCGAGCAGTACTTC.